Reported below is one T cell receptor beta chain. Its antigen is unidentified. V was cut by 6 bases and J by 5 bases, with 12 bases left in between. Looked up from germline, CDR1 is MNHEY and CDR2 is SVGAGI. CDR3 length: 13 amino acids. The data were taken from a study of shared clonotypes between healthy human individuals. Looking at the study overall: Samples came from a couple of female and a few male donors aged 18 to 49. Findings of the study overall: Tissue TCR repertoires likely differ from these blood-only repertoires. When naive CD4 clonotypes were compared across a handful of donors, about 5% were shared.

Using immunoSEQ multiplex PCR, the repertoire was profiled, and TCRdb retains in-frame clones only, with some absent. The data show 2 million to 2.5 million clones, with around 90% seen just once and roughly 0.34% held by the top ten. The rearrangement joins TRBV6-5 to TRBJ2-3, with D perhaps matching TRBD1 or TRBD2 (5 bases each). The source is a man between 18 and 29 years old in good health. Some clones in this sample may be carry-over from other donors' samples. The specimen sequenced was naive CD4+ T cells from PBMCs. Described subset: CD45RA+ positively selected. The CDR3 reads CASSPPGGDTQYF. CDR3 nucleotides: TGTGCCAGCAGCCCGCCTGGGGGAGATACGCAGTATTTT.